This T cell receptor (beta chain) was observed in a study of OX40 agonist ivuxolimab in advanced cancers. For the study at large: Partial responses were seen in three patients, one with hepatocellular carcinoma and two with cutaneous melanoma.

The data were produced by immunoSEQ multiplex PCR, yet TCRdb's version contains in-frame clones alone and is incomplete. The profile shows about 26,000 clones, about 76% of them singletons. Germline V gene data show CDR1 as SGHVS and CDR2 as FQNEAQ. The V gene end was trimmed by 6 bases and the J gene end by 3 bases; junction bases not matched to a gene: 8. The CDR3 totals 15 residues. This TCR derives from an adult with an advanced solid tumor such as melanoma, head and neck, liver or kidney cancer. This material consisted of CD4+ or CD8+ T cells sorted from blood, taken in a trial of the OX40 agonist ivuxolimab. The chain employs TRBV7-8 and TRBJ2-3, with TRBD2 identical over 8 bases. The CDR3 reads CASRYSLAVTDTQYF. CDR3 sequence (DNA): TGTGCCAGCAGGTACTCACTAGCGGTAACAGATACGCAGTATTTT.